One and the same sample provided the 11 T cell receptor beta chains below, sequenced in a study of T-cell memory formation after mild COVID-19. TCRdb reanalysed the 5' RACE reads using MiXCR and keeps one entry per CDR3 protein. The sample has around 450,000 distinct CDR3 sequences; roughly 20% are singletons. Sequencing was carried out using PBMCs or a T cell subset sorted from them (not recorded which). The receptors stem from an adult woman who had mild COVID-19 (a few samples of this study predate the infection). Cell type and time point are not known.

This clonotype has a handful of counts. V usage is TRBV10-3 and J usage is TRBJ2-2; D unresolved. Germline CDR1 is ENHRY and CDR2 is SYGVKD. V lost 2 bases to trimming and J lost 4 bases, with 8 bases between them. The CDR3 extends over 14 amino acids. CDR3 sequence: CAISESVPTGELFF. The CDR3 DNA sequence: TGTGCCATCAGTGAGAGCGTTCCCACCGGGGAGCTGTTTTTT.

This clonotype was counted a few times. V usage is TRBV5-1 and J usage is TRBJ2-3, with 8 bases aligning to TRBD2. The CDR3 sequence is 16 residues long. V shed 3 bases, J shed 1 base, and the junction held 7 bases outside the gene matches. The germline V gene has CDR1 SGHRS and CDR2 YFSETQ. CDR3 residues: CASSSLPGGGTDTQYF. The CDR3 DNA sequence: TGCGCCAGCAGCTCCCTCCCCGGGGGGGGCACAGATACGCAGTATTTT.

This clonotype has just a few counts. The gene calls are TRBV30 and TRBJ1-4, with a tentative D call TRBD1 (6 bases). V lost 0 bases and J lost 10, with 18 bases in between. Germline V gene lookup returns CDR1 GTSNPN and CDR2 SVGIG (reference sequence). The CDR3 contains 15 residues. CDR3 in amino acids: CAWSVQYRVPGKLFF. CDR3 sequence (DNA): TGTGCCTGGAGTGTACAGTACAGGGTCCCTGGAAAACTGTTTTTT.

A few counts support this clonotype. Written as DNA, the CDR3 is TGCAGTGCAATTGGGACAGGGAACACCGGGGAGCTGTTTTTT. It encodes CSAIGTGNTGELFF. V is TRBV20-1 and J is TRBJ2-2; 8 positions agree with TRBD1. Per the germline V gene, CDR1 is DFQATT and CDR2 is SNEGSKA (reference sequence). After removal of 6 bases from V and 1 base from J, the junction contained 4 bases not matched to a gene. The CDR3 consists of 14 residues.

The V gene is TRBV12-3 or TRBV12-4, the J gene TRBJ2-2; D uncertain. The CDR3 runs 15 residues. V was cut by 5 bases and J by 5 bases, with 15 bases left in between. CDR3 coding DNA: TGTGCCAGCAGTCGGCCAGGTTGGGGTACCGGGGAGCTGTTTTTT. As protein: CASSRPGWGTGELFF.

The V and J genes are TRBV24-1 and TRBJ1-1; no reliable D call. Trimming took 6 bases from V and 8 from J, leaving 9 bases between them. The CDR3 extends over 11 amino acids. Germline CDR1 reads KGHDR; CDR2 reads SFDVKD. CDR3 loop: CATSSGREAFF. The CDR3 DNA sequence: TGTGCCACCAGTTCAGGAAGAGAAGCTTTCTTT.

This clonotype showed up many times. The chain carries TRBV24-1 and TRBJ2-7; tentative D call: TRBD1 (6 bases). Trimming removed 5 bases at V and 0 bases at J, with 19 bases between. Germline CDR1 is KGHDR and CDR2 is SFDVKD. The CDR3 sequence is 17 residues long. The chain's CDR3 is CATSGLLPGTRSYEQYF. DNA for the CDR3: TGTGCCACCAGTGGTCTACTCCCCGGGACACGCTCCTACGAGCAGTACTTC.

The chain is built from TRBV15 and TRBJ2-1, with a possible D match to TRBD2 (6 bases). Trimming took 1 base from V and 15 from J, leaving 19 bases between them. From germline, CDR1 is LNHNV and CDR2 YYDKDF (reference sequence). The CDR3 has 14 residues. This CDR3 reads CATSRGVGLPGWFF. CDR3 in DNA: TGTGCCACCAGCAGAGGGGTGGGACTCCCAGGTTGGTTCTTC.

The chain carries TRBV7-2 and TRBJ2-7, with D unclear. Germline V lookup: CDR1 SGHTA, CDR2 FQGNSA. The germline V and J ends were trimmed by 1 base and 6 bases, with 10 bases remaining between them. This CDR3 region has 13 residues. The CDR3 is CASSLGVRAEQYF. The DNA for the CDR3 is TGTGCCAGCAGCTTAGGAGTCCGGGCCGAGCAGTACTTC.

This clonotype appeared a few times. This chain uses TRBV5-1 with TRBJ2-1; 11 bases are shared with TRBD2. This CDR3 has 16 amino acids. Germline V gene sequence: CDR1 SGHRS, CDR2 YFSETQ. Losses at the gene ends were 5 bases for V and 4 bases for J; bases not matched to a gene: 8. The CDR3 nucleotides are TGCGCCAGCAGGACTCCGGGACTAGCGGATTACAATGAGCAGTTCTTC. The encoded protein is CASRTPGLADYNEQFF.

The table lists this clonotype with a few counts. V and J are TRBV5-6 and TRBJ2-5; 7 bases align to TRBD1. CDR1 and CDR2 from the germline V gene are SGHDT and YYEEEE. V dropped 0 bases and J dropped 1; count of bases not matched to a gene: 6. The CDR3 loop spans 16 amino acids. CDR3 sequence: CASSLGGQAPQETQYF. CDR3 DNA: TGTGCCAGCAGCTTGGGCGGACAGGCGCCCCAAGAGACCCAGTACTTC.